This T cell receptor (beta chain) was recovered during a study of T cells and Merkel cell carcinoma outcomes. Points from the study as a whole: Merkel cell carcinoma outcomes were reportedly predicted by repertoire and T-cell density.

This CDR3 is built from 16 residues. Trimming at V came to 7 bases and at J to 7 bases, leaving 15 bases not matched to a gene. The germline V gene encodes CDR1 MNHEY and CDR2 SMNVEV (reference sequence). In this sample, this clone is large. Its cognate antigen is unknown. Libraries were prepared by immunoSEQ multiplex PCR; TCRdb keeps only in-frame clonotypes and omits some of them. The profile shows thousands of clones, about 69% of them singletons. The sequenced sample was tumor tissue from Merkel cell carcinoma. The origin of this receptor is a human donor with Merkel cell carcinoma. Some clones in this sample may be carry-over from other donors' samples. The chain couples TRBV27 to TRBJ1-5; 8 nucleotides agree with TRBD1. The CDR3 here is CASTYLLQGGGQPQHF. The DNA for the CDR3 is TGTGCCAGCACCTACCTCTTACAGGGGGGGGGACAGCCCCAGCATTTT.